The clone carrying this TCR beta chain was seen ten or more times. Antigen unknown. V was pared by 5 bases and J by 3 bases, with 12 bases between. Germline CDR1 DFQATT, CDR2 SNEGSKA (reference sequence). CDR3 length equals 13 residues. It was with unique molecular identifiers that the TCRbeta library was prepared. TCRdb used MiXCR to reprocess the PCR reads, holding one entry per CDR3 protein. The sample has hundreds of thousands of distinct CDR3 sequences, less than 15% seen once. The data were obtained in a study of T-cell reconstitution after alpha-beta-depleted transplantation in children. Whole-study results and caveats: Diversity of TCRbeta at day 60 was high in some patients, arising from surviving recipient T cells and thymic progenitors.

The material was PBMCs, obtained before TCRalphabeta/CD19-depleted stem cell transplant. This TCR was recovered from a girl aged 2-10 years with congenital amegakaryocytic thrombocytopenia, due to receive a stem cell transplant. V gene TRBV20-1 combines with J gene TRBJ2-3; D remains ambiguous. As DNA, the CDR3 is TGCAGTGCTTTAGTAGTCCGAACAGATACGCAGTATTTT. This sequence encodes CSALVVRTDTQYF.